This TCR beta chain was documented in a study of blood T cell repertoires in COVID-19. Study context: The United States, Italy and Spain were the sources of the acute and convalescent COVID-19 samples. The analysed material was cDNA or gDNA that came from T cells, B-cell-depleted T cells, or PBMCs.

As handled by the study authors: Amplification of reference gene primers was used by the study to estimate nucleated cell counts. Clones were read by immunoSEQ multiplex PCR, and TCRdb kept only the in-frame ones, dropping some. V and J calls and clone size follow that table, whereas D and trimming were derived from the DNA. The repertoire holds hundreds of thousands of clones, with 88% as singletons. Seattle participants joined during active infection and were tracked over time. The J segment lost 2 bases and the V segment lost 3 bases, leaving 2 bases of the junction unmatched. Germline assignment: CDR1 SGHRS and CDR2 YFSETQ. The CDR3 spans 15 residues.

The gene calls are TRBV5-1 and TRBJ1-5; 10 nucleotides match TRBD1. The specimen sequenced was peripheral blood. The receptor comes from a woman in her 30s with COVID-19, enrolled during active disease. In nucleotides, the CDR3 is TGCGCCAGCAGCTACGGGACAGGGGGCAATCAGCCCCAGCATTTT. It codes for CASSYGTGGNQPQHF. The full variable domain, in which reference TRBV5-1 and TRBJ1-5 provide the parts outside the CDR3, is KAGVTQTPRYLIKTRGQQVTLSCSPISGHRSVSWYQQTPGQGLQFLFEYFSETQRNKGNFPGRFSGRQFSNSRSEMNVSTLELGDSALYLCASSYGTGGNQPQHFGDGTRLSIL.